The rows below give T cell receptor beta chains drawn from one sample of a study of blood T cells in healthy people across ages. Via MiXCR, TCRdb re-called the 5' RACE reads, giving one row per CDR3 protein. The sample contains about 1.6 million distinct CDR3 sequences, 34% of which appear only once. The specimen was blood. Receptors originate from a woman aged 25 to 45 in good health. Each CDR3 is given without its conserved first and last residue. The order of the fields is J gene, V gene, CDR3 length, CDR3 protein.

>TRBJ2-4|TRBV4-2|14
ASSQGVKDSKNIQY
>TRBJ2-3|TRBV7-6|14
ASSSTTSGGTDTQY
>TRBJ1-2|TRBV3-1|15
ASSHLWDLRGNYGYT
>TRBJ2-1|TRBV5-1|12
ASSLTHGVNEQF
>TRBJ2-1|TRBV20-1|16
SAPSVSSGGAGYNEQF
>TRBJ2-1|TRBV5-1|13
ASSWQPGGSDEQF
>TRBJ2-3|TRBV4-2|16
ASSQVIGAGESTDTQY
>TRBJ2-1|TRBV5-1|12
ATRPLVSYNEQF
>TRBJ2-1|TRBV5-6|14
ASSYGLAEAWNEQF
>NA|TRBV2|13
ASSRLEDPGETQY
>TRBJ2-7|TRBV29-1|9
SVAGGNEQY
>TRBJ2-7|TRBV20-1|13
SASLGGQGAREQY